This TCR beta chain was recorded in a study of identical twins (dated by TCRdb to the mid-2010s). Looking at the study overall: The study deep-sequenced TCR alpha and beta repertoires from monozygotic twins, unrelated adults of various ages and cord blood to test whether fetal clonotypes persist. Replicate twin experiments were performed at different times using different library preparation protocols to rule out contamination.

Every donor was a healthy Caucasian. The twin cohort consisted of three pairs of female monozygotic twins, all aged roughly 18 to 30 years. RNA for TCR libraries was isolated from peripheral blood mononuclear cells. As regards this clonotype: The clone's antigen remains unknown. No much larger clone is present one base from it, and per-base qualities are unavailable.

Library generation was performed with 5' RACE. The listed sequencing device is Illumina HiSeq 2000. A universal primer binding site was added through template switching, and the final cDNA carried a unique molecular identifier so that TCR cDNA molecules could be counted accurately. First-strand cDNA for TCR alpha and beta chains was synthesized from specific primers in the conserved constant-segment region. To control for contamination, each cDNA library was double barcoded with a SMART-Mk sample barcode plus Illumina barcodes. TruSeq adapter sequences and Illumina sample barcodes were added in two successive PCR steps. TCR alpha and beta cDNA libraries were sequenced on the Illumina HiSeq platform with custom primers. The original methods were these. MiGEC was used to process raw reads and extract unique molecular identifiers, and MiXCR was used to find CDR3 positions. For each individual, recombination models were inferred using an EM algorithm with the repgenHMM and IGoR tools. The analysis of shared clonotypes was done with the tcR package in R, with sharing normalized by the product of cloneset sizes. To study raw recombination free of thymic and clonal selection effects, out-of-frame nonproductive sequences were analyzed. Using fastp trimming at Q25 and MiXCR clonotype assembly, TCRdb reanalyzed the public sequencing data and kept in-frame beta chains. Each entry merges the rows of one CDR3 protein and shows their most common DNA and genes. The V and J calls reflect TCRdb's pipeline rather than the authors' work. The sample contains about 720,000 distinct CDR3 sequences, over 15% of them found a single time. The top ten constitute 10% to 15% of the sample.

General study outcomes and caveats: In monozygotic twins, out-of-frame TCR alpha sharing was systematically underestimated by recombination models, although the models agreed with sharing between unrelated individuals. Fewer insertions were carried by abundant cord blood beta clonotypes, a similar but weaker trend appeared in young adult naive repertoires, and no such trend appeared in memory repertoires. Conclusions relied on cross-sectional statistical analysis, since the same donors could not be followed over many years. Excess twin sharing in beta out-of-frame sequences was weaker because fewer shared sequences lowered the signal-to-noise ratio. Compared with coincidental sharing between unrelated individuals, out-of-frame TCR alpha sequences shared between twins had an excess of sequences with low generation probability. Invariant T cells such as MAIT and iNKT could partly confound zero-insertion analyses, although diverse VJ usage argued against such confounding for most clonotypes.

The sample was also linked to a second study, of T cells expressing NK-cell markers. The other study reports the following: Seven to nine donors provided sorted CD3+CD56+NKG2C+, CD3+CD56+NKG2C- and CD3+CD56-NKG2C+ T-cell subsets, whose TCR beta-chain repertoires were profiled. Among the eight sequenced donors, only one was HCMV-seronegative, while the other seven were HCMV-seropositive. To restrict sorting to alphabetaTCR-expressing T cells, an anti-gammadeltaTCR antibody was added in several experiments. In six donors, the dominant CD3+CD56+NKG2C+ clonotypes ranked among the top 10 CD8+ clonotypes, making up 1.0-7.0% of CD8+ T cells. Those dominant clonotypes were again the most abundant among CD3+CD56-NKG2C+ cells in several donors, at 28.3-60.1%. Whether the expanded NKG2C-expressing T cell clones were specific for HCMV antigens was left unclear. The eight sequenced donors were randomly selected healthy volunteers, three men and five women. HCMV-specific IgG was detected in serum with a commercial ELISA kit to determine HCMV serostatus. For five or six donors, unsorted PBMC were also used to sequence bulk peripheral blood T-cell repertoires. MIGEC was used to demultiplex reads and group reads by UMI, and MiTCR was used to assemble and quantify clonotypes. To remove erroneous sequences, TCR cDNA sequences were retained only when supported by two or more reads. The tcR package was used for downstream repertoire analysis, and clonotypes were matched between fractions using CDR3 nucleotide sequence together with V segment. VDJmatch was used to annotate antigen specificity against VDJdb, with one amino acid substitution in CDR3 permitted.

The material sequenced was PBMCs. The sequence was collected from a woman aged 18-29 years in good health.

The DNA is as follows: TGTGCCAGCAGTCCCCTAGCGGGGGGACTGATCAATGAGCAGTTCTTC. Translated, it gives CASSPLAGGLINEQFF. The V gene is TRBV27 and the J gene is TRBJ2-1; TRBD2 fits 11 bases in the junction. V lost 5 bases and J lost 6 bases, and the count of bases not matched to a germline gene is 9. The CDR3 starts with the cysteine, ends with the phenylalanine, and has 16 residues. The sequence is cut down to CDR3 DNA, 48 bases in frame from base 1. CDR1 and CDR2 are drawn from the germline V gene (reference sequence): MNHEY, SMNVEV.